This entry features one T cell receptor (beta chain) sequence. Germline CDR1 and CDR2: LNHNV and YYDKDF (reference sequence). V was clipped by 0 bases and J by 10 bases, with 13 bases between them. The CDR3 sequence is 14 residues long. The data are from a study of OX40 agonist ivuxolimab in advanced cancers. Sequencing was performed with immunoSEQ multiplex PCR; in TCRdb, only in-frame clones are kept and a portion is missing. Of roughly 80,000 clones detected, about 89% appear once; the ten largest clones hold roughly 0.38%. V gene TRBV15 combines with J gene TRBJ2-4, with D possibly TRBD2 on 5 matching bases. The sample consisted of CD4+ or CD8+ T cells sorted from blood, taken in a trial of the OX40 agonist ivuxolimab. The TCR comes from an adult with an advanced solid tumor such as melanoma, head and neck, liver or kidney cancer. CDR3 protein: CATSREYPDLIQYF. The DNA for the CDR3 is TGTGCCACCAGCAGAGAGTACCCGGACTTAATTCAGTACTTC.